Sequencing of this T cell receptor beta chain was carried out in a study of cytomegalovirus exposure and HLA in healthy donors (TCRdb year 2017). Regarding the study in general: An earlier analysis of 587 of the donors reported about 290 Gb of sequence data and roughly 100 million unique TCR beta sequences from 190 million or so T cells. An early release covering roughly 600 HLA-typed donors comprised 250 to 350 gigabases of sequencing data and tens of millions of unique TCR sequences. Of the 398 genotyped donors, approximately 83% fell in the genetic ancestry cluster associated with self-reported Caucasian donors. The study was designed to test whether signatures of past pathogen exposure could be identified by cataloging public T cell receptors. The study profiled the T cell repertoires of hundreds of subjects by immunosequencing and related them to cytomegalovirus serostatus. In addition to the first cohort of 666 subjects, a separate validation cohort of over 90 different subjects was used. High-throughput TCR immunosequencing, statistical association of individual TCRs with disease status, and machine learning were combined to predict cytomegalovirus infection status. A later analysis re-analyzed previously published TCR beta repertoires from 666 donors and added high-resolution HLA genotyping to study TCR occurrence patterns. Rather than drawing on any new phenotypic data, the later analysis identified candidate immune exposures from TCR beta sequences and the way those sequences occurred across donors. An earlier analysis of several hundred of the donors applied high-throughput TCR beta sequencing to assess whether each TCR beta V gene segment acted as functional or pseudogenic. Alongside the repertoire data, information on donor age, sex, ethnicity and CMV serostatus was compiled. Genome-wide SNP genotypes for about 55% of the roughly 670 donors were used in a later genetic analysis, which treated that subset as a discovery cohort. All discovery cohort repertoires had been generated on a single sequencing platform. Both class I and class II loci were covered by HLA typing, at four-digit resolution. The number of typed donors differed by locus: roughly 629-640 for A, B, C, DRB1 and DQB1; some 540 for DQA1; some 590 for DPA1; and around 450 for DPB1. Four or five DR-DQ haplotypes were handled as single units for association and clustering, since linkage in the cohort was strong. Across about 380 genotyped donors of the cohort, an average of about 240,000 unique TCR beta nucleotide sequences per donor were sequenced, and roughly a sixth of those sequences were non-productive.

The method behind the library was the immunoSEQ multiplex PCR assay. For the multiplex PCR, a mixture combining 60 forward primers for TCR Vbeta segments and 13 reverse primers for TCR Jbeta segments was used. A multiplex PCR assay on genomic DNA amplified the CDR3 region of rearranged TCR beta genes. The Illumina HiSeq System was used to sequence the amplified TCR beta libraries as 87-base-pair reads. Regarding the original processing steps: A later analysis tallied tens of millions of unique TCR beta chains across the 610 or so repertoires, and approximately 11 million of those chains were shared by two or more donors. To remove PCR and sequencing errors, raw reads were error-corrected and collapsed into unique sequences using a nearest-neighbor algorithm that merged closely related sequences. CDR3 sequences were aligned to IMGT reference sequences to assign V, D and J gene segments. For a sequence to be retained, a match of at least six nucleotides was required to both a V gene segment and a J gene segment. Rearrangements were classified as productive when the CDR3 lacked stop codons and remained in frame with V and J, and all other rearrangements were classified as non-productive. Following IMGT convention, CDR3 was defined as the stretch from the second conserved V-encoded cysteine to the conserved J-encoded phenylalanine. The earlier analysis of approximately 590 of the donors excluded any sequence lacking an unambiguous match to a single V gene segment. In an earlier analysis of 587 of the donors, V segments were called functional above 56.7% productive rearrangements and were called segregating when the between-donor standard deviation exceeded 5%. A statistical classification framework was built for diagnosing cytomegalovirus status from the catalog of TCR beta chain sequences. In a later analysis, V and J genes were assigned by comparing TCR nucleotide sequences against IMGT/GENE-DB human TR gene sequences. Using the TCRdist pipeline, a later analysis assigned CDR3 sequences along with most-parsimonious VDJ recombination scenarios. In a later analysis, each TCR beta chain was defined by its CDR3 amino acid sequence together with its V-gene family, and reads lacking a unique V-gene family were excluded. In a later analysis, 500 to 650 highly shared, low-generation-probability nucleotide sequences were removed to address suspected cross-contamination and a sequencing artifact. For each public chain, a later analysis derived a clonal expansion index from normalized ranks of inferred template counts within each repertoire. In a later analysis, generation probabilities were computed with a VDJ recombination model fitted to out-of-frame rearrangements, and the resulting probabilities were checked against IGoR. In a later analysis, hypergeometric tests were used to score TCR-TCR, TCR-HLA and TCR-CMV co-occurrence, with a repertoire-size bias correction applied to TCR pairs. In a later analysis, false discovery rates were estimated by permuting HLA or CMV assignments 20 times. In a later analysis, co-occurring TCRs were grouped with DBSCAN, and TCRdist sequence similarity was added when clustering was performed within HLA-allele-positive subsets. For co-occurrence clustering, repertoires with fewer than 30,000 or more than 120,000 public chains were excluded, along with a handful of repertoires with anomalous nucleotide sharing. TCRdb holds this immuneACCESS table with in-frame rearrangements only. Some clones are missing; in checked studies, unresolved V genes explain under half, and the rest has no known cause. For V, J and clone size, that table is used; D and trimming come from the DNA. This specimen's table enumerates approximately 42,000 clones. Of the sample, approximately 8.8% falls within the top ten clones.

Notes on this clone: This receptor's antigen is unknown.

The cohort comprised 670 or so healthy bone marrow donors. Cohort members were all nominally healthy when sampled, although unrecorded immune exposures were likely present. The donor tested CMV seronegative, placing the donor among the 300 to 400 seronegative members of the cohort. A peripheral blood sample was provided by each donor, and peripheral blood mononuclear cells were used for TCR beta sequencing. Genomic DNA extraction from the blood cell samples was performed with the Qiagen DNeasy Blood Extraction Kit. V and J lose 8 bases and 2 bases, and a span of 17 bases separates them. The germline V gene gives CDR1 as SGHVS and CDR2 as FQNEAQ. Spanning cysteine to phenylalanine, the CDR3 consists of 15 amino acids. The entry retains the CDR3 DNA only, 45 bases that are in frame from base 1. The paper's findings and limits, for the study overall: A further reported finding was that TCR beta sequences accurately predicted the HLA-A and HLA-B alleles for most subjects in the first cohort. A group of highly shared sequence variants was considered likely to be a technical artifact of the sequencing pipeline. In this cohort, only TCR beta chains were sequenced, and detectable features were limited by the absence of alpha or paired-chain data. Three of the identified cytomegalovirus-associated TCR beta chains were confirmed in vitro to be specific for cytomegalovirus antigens. In an earlier analysis of 500 to 650 of the donors, most TCR beta V segments appeared in productive rearrangements about 87% or about 30% of the time, broadly matching IMGT annotations. When HLA alleles, especially DR and DQ, strongly co-occurred, TCR associations were difficult to assign to individual alleles. Because counts were too low, under 20 rarely observed V segments, including chromosome 9 orphons, were left out of the earlier analysis of approximately 580 of the donors. For the cohort, immune exposure information was limited to CMV serostatus. In a later analysis, several top co-occurrence clusters were reported to appear linked to parvovirus B19, influenza, CMV and Epstein-Barr virus. According to a later analysis, TCR association rates differed among HLA loci, with DRB1 alleles showing the most associated TCRs and HLA-C alleles showing the fewest. In a later analysis, HLA-associated TCR beta chains showed more clonal expansion and lower generation probabilities than non-associated chains that were equally common. Because HLA typing was missing for some donors at each locus, association tests included only the typed subset. Linkage disequilibrium might explain the correlated functional status among segregating V segments, but an unknown experimental factor could not be excluded. In both the original and validation cohorts, the classifier was reported to diagnose cytomegalovirus status with high specificity and sensitivity. At a false discovery rate of 0.05, a later analysis linked 16,951 TCR beta sequences to specific HLA alleles. A later genetic analysis reported fewer N-insertions in productive TCRs among donors in an Asian-associated ancestry cluster than the roughly 700-donor mean. While some public TCRs were present in many individuals, most TCR sequences turned up only very rarely across donors. A later analysis found that most CMV-associated TCR beta chains appeared HLA-restricted, with HLA associations seemingly driven largely by CMV exposure. The study gave a list of 150 to 200 TCR beta chains associated with cytomegalovirus. Presence/absence analyses assumed roughly uniform sequencing depth across donors, an assumption that may not hold. The authors suggested that the approach could potentially be extended to other disease states and immunological phenotypes. A later genetic analysis associated a missense DCLRE1C variant with V-gene and J-gene trimming of TCR beta chains, and an independent cohort replicated the association. Some IMGT-functional V segments, including TRBV6-2 and TRBV6-3, could not be told apart with the 87-base-pair reads, so those segments were excluded.

The chain is made from TRBV7-8 and TRBJ2-3; no D gene call is confident. The specimen was PBMCs. The clonotype was recovered from a male donor in good health and CMV-seronegative. CDR3 sequence: CASVFSRRSTDTQYF. The nucleotides are TGTGCCAGCGTCTTTTCTCGGCGGTCCACAGATACGCAGTATTTT.